The 18 T cell receptor beta chains in this list originate from one sample, sequenced in a study of a mutant IDH1 vaccine in newly diagnosed glioma (dated by TCRdb to the early 2020s). The sample's time point label, in plain terms: week 5, during vaccination. Every vaccine dose consisted of 300 ug of a 20-mer mutant IDH1 peptide in Montanide, administered subcutaneously together with topical imiquimod. Their cognate antigens are unknown. To prepare the library, the immunoSEQ multiplex PCR assay was applied. As stored in TCRdb, this immuneACCESS dataset retains in-frame rearrangements with V and J assigned. A fraction of the clones does not appear; measured against another copy, unresolved V genes explain less than half of the discrepancy, and the remainder lacks a known reason. The sample data list about 36,000 clones, and approximately 80% of these were observed just once. The ten largest make up around 10% of the sample.

This specimen was PBMCs, taken from a glioma patient whose treatment included an IDH1 peptide vaccine. The receptors originated from a man in his fifties or sixties with glioma.

V is TRBV28 and J is TRBJ1-5; tentatively, D is TRBD1 (5 bases). This CDR3 spans 13 amino acids. The germline V gene has CDR1 MDHEN and CDR2 SYDVKM. Trimming cost V 7 bases and J 6 bases, with 13 bases left between them. The CDR3, as DNA: TGTGCCAGCACATGGAGGGGTGGTCAGCCCCAGCATTTT. It specifies CASTWRGGQPQHF.

This clone has just a few counts. The chain carries TRBV2 and TRBJ1-5; no reliable D call. This CDR3 has 14 residues. Deletions cut 3 bases from V and 3 bases from J, with 9 bases between. Germline V gene lookup returns CDR1 SNHLY and CDR2 FYNNEI. As DNA, the CDR3 is TGTGCCAGCAGTGATAGGAGTGCCAATCAGCCCCAGCATTTT. Amino acid sequence: CASSDRSANQPQHF.

The gene calls are TRBV5-4 and TRBJ2-1; possibly TRBD2 for D (5 bases). Germline V CDR1 and CDR2: SGHNT, YYREEE (reference sequence). CDR3 length: 15 amino acids. Trimming cost V 4 bases and J 0 bases, with 11 bases left between them. CDR3 in DNA: TGTGCCAGCAGCCGAAGCGGAAGCTCCTACAATGAGCAGTTCTTC. Its translation is CASSRSGSSYNEQFF.

This clone has more than one count but fewer than ten. In DNA, the CDR3 is TGTGCCAGCAGCCCACAGGGGTATAATTCACCCCTCCACTTT. Translation gives CASSPQGYNSPLHF. The chain recombines TRBV6-6 with TRBJ1-6; 7 nucleotides agree with TRBD1. Germline V gene data show CDR1 as MNHNY and CDR2 as SVGAGI (reference sequence). The length of the CDR3 is 14 residues. V dropped 6 bases and J dropped 4; count of bases not matched to a gene: 3.

The J gene is TRBJ1-1, the V gene TRBV2; D remains unclear. Per the germline V gene, CDR1 is SNHLY and CDR2 is FYNNEI. The V gene lost 7 bases and the J gene lost 1 base, with 7 bases spanning the gap. This CDR3 spans 12 amino acids. In DNA form, the CDR3 reads TGTGCCAGCACATACGGGAACACTGAAGCTTTCTTT. This encodes CASTYGNTEAFF. Looking up the rest from reference TRBV2 and TRBJ1-1 gives the full variable domain: EPEVTQTPSHQVTQMGQEVILRCVPISNHLYFYWYRQILGQKVEFLVSFYNNEISEKSEIFDDQFSVERPDGSNFTLKIRSTKLEDSAMYFCASTYGNTEAFFGQGTRLTVV.

The rearrangement links TRBV15 to TRBJ2-7; 8 bases map to TRBD1. Germline V gives CDR1 LNHNV, CDR2 YYDKDF (reference sequence). The CDR3 spans 14 residues. Trimming removed 3 bases from V and 4 bases from J; junction bases left unmatched: 5. The CDR3 DNA is TGTGCCACCAGCAGGGGACAGGTACGATACGAGCAGTACTTC. Protein: CATSRGQVRYEQYF. The whole variable domain, filled in from reference TRBV15 and TRBJ2-7, reads DAMVIQNPRYQVTQFGKPVTLSCSQTLNHNVMYWYQQKSSQAPKLLFHYYDKDFNNEADTPDNFQSRRPNTSFCFLDIRSPGLGDTAMYLCATSRGQVRYEQYFGPGTRLTVT.

The V call is TRBV28, the J call TRBJ2-7; tentative D call: TRBD2 (7 bases). Germline V CDR1 and CDR2: MDHEN, SYDVKM. The CDR3 extends over 13 amino acids. V lost 7 bases, J lost 6 bases, and 16 bases lay in between. The CDR3 bases are TGTGCCAGCATAACGGGAGGAGGGGGCGAGCAGTACTTC. Protein: CASITGGGGEQYF.

J is TRBJ2-5 and V is TRBV30, with a weak D call TRBD1 (5 bases). The V and J ends lost 0 bases and 5 bases respectively, with 13 bases between them. In germline, CDR1 is GTSNPN, CDR2 SVGIG (reference sequence). The CDR3 loop spans 14 amino acids. The CDR3 sequence: CAWSVKGAGETQYF. The DNA of the CDR3 is TGTGCCTGGAGTGTAAAAGGGGCCGGGGAGACCCAGTACTTC. The entire variable domain, with the rest obtained from reference TRBV30 and TRBJ2-5, is as follows: SQTIHQWPATLVQPVGSPLSLECTVEGTSNPNLYWYRQAAGRGLQLLFYSVGIGQISSEVPQNLSASRPQDRQFILSSKKLLLSDSGFYLCAWSVKGAGETQYFGPGTRLLVL.

The CDR3 here is CAWNGFLRTEAFF. CDR3 nucleotide sequence: TGTGCCTGGAATGGCTTCTTACGCACTGAAGCTTTCTTT. This chain uses TRBV30 with TRBJ1-1; D is unresolved. Trimming took off 4 bases at V and 4 bases at J, with 13 bases between the two ends. Germline CDR1 GTSNPN, CDR2 SVGIG (reference sequence). CDR3 size: 13 residues. Variable domain in full (rest from reference TRBV30 and TRBJ1-1): SQTIHQWPATLVQPVGSPLSLECTVEGTSNPNLYWYRQAAGRGLQLLFYSVGIGQISSEVPQNLSASRPQDRQFILSSKKLLLSDSGFYLCAWNGFLRTEAFFGQGTRLTVV.

The chain couples TRBV19 to TRBJ1-1; D is uncertain. The CDR3 is made up of 11 amino acids. V dropped 6 bases and J dropped 6 bases, with 8 bases sitting between them. Germline lookup yields CDR1 LNHDA and CDR2 SQIVND (reference sequence). In DNA, the CDR3 is TGTGCCAGTAGCTCCGGGGCTGAAGCTTTCTTT. Translated, it gives CASSSGAEAFF.

This chain connects TRBV6-1 to TRBJ2-2; 7 positions agree with TRBD1. The CDR3 length is 16 residues. The J segment lost 0 bases and the V segment lost 4 bases, leaving 5 bases of the junction unmatched. Germline V CDR1 and CDR2: MNHNS, SASEGT. The CDR3 DNA reads as TGTGCCAGCAGTGGTTTGGGACAGACGAACACCGGGGAGCTGTTTTTT. This codes for CASSGLGQTNTGELFF.

A few counts support this clone. This chain links TRBV7-9 with TRBJ1-1; weak D call: TRBD1 (5 bases). Trimming stripped 3 bases from V and 8 bases from J, with 19 bases between. The CDR3 sequence is 15 residues long. Germline values: CDR1 SEHNR, CDR2 FQNEAQ (reference sequence). CDR3 region: CASSFFSSTETEAFF. For the CDR3, the DNA is TGTGCCAGCAGCTTTTTCTCATCGACAGAAACAGAAGCTTTCTTT.

The chain joins TRBV7-9 to TRBJ1-6; possible D gene TRBD1, 5 bases. The V end lost 1 base, the J end lost 6 bases, and 16 bases lay between the germline ends. Germline V gene data show CDR1 as SEHNR and CDR2 as FQNEAQ (reference sequence). The CDR3 extends over 17 amino acids. As DNA, the CDR3 is TGTGCCAGCAGCTTAGGGGGGGAGAGGGGCCGTAATTCACCCCTCCACTTT. This translates into CASSLGGERGRNSPLHF. Full variable domain (missing parts from reference TRBV7-9 and TRBJ1-6): DTGVSQNPRHKITKRGQNVTFRCDPISEHNRLYWYRQTLGQGPEFLTYFQNEAQLEKSRLLSDRFSAERPKGSFSTLEIQRTEQGDSAMYLCASSLGGERGRNSPLHFGNGTRLTVT.

The gene calls are TRBV20-1 and TRBJ2-1; D is unclear. The CDR3 contains 11 residues. Trimming stripped 8 bases from V and 9 bases from J, with 14 bases between. From germline, CDR1 is DFQATT and CDR2 SNEGSKA (reference sequence). CDR3 residues: CSLSESGEQFF. DNA of the CDR3: TGCAGTCTGTCAGAATCTGGTGAGCAGTTCTTC.

This chain links TRBV27 with TRBJ2-7, with a weak D call TRBD1 (6 bases). V was cut by 5 bases and J by 6 bases, with 14 bases left in between. The CDR3 loop spans 13 amino acids. Germline V gene lookup returns CDR1 MNHEY and CDR2 SMNVEV (reference sequence). CDR3 coding DNA: TGTGCCAGCAGTACTAACAGGGAAAGCGAGCAGTACTTC. Encoded protein: CASSTNRESEQYF.

V and J are TRBV29-1 and TRBJ1-4, with D possibly matching TRBD1 (6 bases). The V end lost 5 bases, the J end lost 3 bases, and 10 bases lay between the germline ends. The CDR3 covers 13 residues. Germline CDR1 SQVTM, CDR2 ANQGSEA. The chain's CDR3 is CSVKDSPNEKLFF. In nucleotides, the CDR3 is TGCAGCGTTAAGGACAGCCCTAATGAAAAACTGTTTTTT.

The chain has TRBV2 and TRBJ1-6; D remains unclear. The CDR3 spans 14 residues. Trimming cost V 1 base and J 6 bases, with 7 bases left between them. Germline-derived CDR1 and CDR2 are SNHLY and FYNNEI. The CDR3 DNA is TGTGCCAGCAGTGAAGGCCTGATTAATTCACCCCTCCACTTT. This encodes CASSEGLINSPLHF. The whole variable domain, filled in from reference TRBV2 and TRBJ1-6, reads EPEVTQTPSHQVTQMGQEVILRCVPISNHLYFYWYRQILGQKVEFLVSFYNNEISEKSEIFDDQFSVERPDGSNFTLKIRSTKLEDSAMYFCASSEGLINSPLHFGNGTRLTVT.

This clone has only a few counts. This chain connects TRBV7-9 to TRBJ1-1, with D unclear. Germline CDR1 and CDR2: SEHNR and FQNEAQ (reference sequence). V dropped 3 bases and J dropped 1 base, with 21 bases sitting between them. The CDR3 totals 18 residues. Here the CDR3 reads CASSFGYQAVSENTEAFF. The CDR3 DNA reads as TGTGCCAGCAGCTTCGGATACCAGGCCGTGAGTGAGAACACTGAAGCTTTCTTT.